This TCR beta chain was profiled in a study of cytomegalovirus exposure and HLA in healthy donors. The study's findings and limits: In a later analysis, several top co-occurrence clusters appeared linked to parvovirus B19, influenza, CMV and Epstein-Barr virus. Later on, an analysis tied some 17,000 TCR beta sequences to HLA alleles at 0.05 false discovery rate. As immune exposure information, only CMV serostatus was available.

The CDR3 consists of 20 residues. CDR1 is LGHNA, CDR2 YSLEER, per germline. V shed 1 base, J shed 2 bases, and the junction held 20 bases outside the gene matches. Donors in the study were healthy people who gave bone marrow. A remark on this clone: Its antigen is unidentified.

The PCR ran on 60 Vbeta and 13 Jbeta primers. The table came from immunoSEQ multiplex PCR; TCRdb's copy has only in-frame clones and leaves some out. The table lists some 130,000 clones, over 70% of them singletons. Sequencing was done on a sample of PBMCs. This receptor was identified in a man aged 25 to 40 in good health and CMV-seronegative. The chain combines TRBV4-3 with TRBJ2-7; 7 bases line up with TRBD2. The CDR3 DNA reads TGCGCCAGCAGCCAAGTCTGGGGAGACCCAGAGCGGGGATGGGCCTACGAGCAGTACTTC. Its translation is CASSQVWGDPERGWAYEQYF.